One and the same sample provided the 30 T cell receptor beta chains below, sequenced in a study of T cells expressing NK-cell markers. Each CDR3 protein gets one entry in TCRdb, which reprocessed the 5' RACE reads and gives no DNA. Here the sample table reports about 540,000 distinct CDR3 sequences. Sequenced: blood T cells: a sorted CD56 or NKG2C T cell subset, CD4+ or CD8+ T cells, or bulk PBMC T cells (not recorded which). These receptors all come from a man younger than 30 in good health.

This CDR3 is CASSPGGQGNTGELFF. The chain carries TRBV11-3 and TRBJ2-2; the TCRdb D gene call, TRBD1, has no DNA to confirm it. The CDR3 length is 16 residues. Germline CDR1 is SGHNT and CDR2 is YENEEA.

The J gene is TRBJ2-3, the V gene TRBV12-3 or TRBV12-4; the D call of TRBD1 rests on TCRdb alone, since no DNA is present to check it. The CDR3 sequence is 15 residues long. The CDR3: CASTKVGGRGDTQYF.

The chain recombines TRBV20-1 with TRBJ1-1; no DNA is available, so the TRBD1 call from TCRdb remains unchecked. Per the germline V gene, CDR1 is DFQATT and CDR2 is SNEGSKA (reference sequence). The CDR3 totals 12 residues. The CDR3 protein is CSPQGPVTEAFF.

The chain links TRBV28 to TRBJ2-2; the D gene TCRdb calls, TRBD1, cannot be checked with no DNA. This CDR3 has 15 residues. From germline, CDR1 is MDHEN and CDR2 SYDVKM. This chain's CDR3 is CASTKTGGMGGELFF.

The chain employs TRBV4-2 and TRBJ2-2; absent DNA, TCRdb's TRBD1 call cannot be checked. Germline CDR1 LGHNA, CDR2 YNFKEQ. The CDR3 has 17 amino acids. The CDR3: CASSHERPLANTGELFF.

The V gene is TRBV13, the J gene TRBJ1-1; TCRdb proposes TRBD1, but this gene call is untestable without DNA. The CDR3 has 16 amino acids. Germline CDR1 reads PRHDT; CDR2 reads FYEKMQ (reference sequence). The CDR3 is CASSLFPQDRETEAFF.

V and J are TRBV7-9 and TRBJ1-4; TCRdb selects TRBD1, and the lack of DNA leaves this call unchecked. The CDR3 contains 14 residues. CDR1 and CDR2 from the germline V gene are SEHNR and FQNEAQ (reference sequence). The CDR3 sequence: CASSLQGKGEKLFF. Complete variable domain (other parts from reference TRBV7-9 and TRBJ1-4): DTGVSQNPRHKITKRGQNVTFRCDPISEHNRLYWYRQTLGQGPEFLTYFQNEAQLEKSRLLSDRFSAERPKGSFSTLEIQRTEQGDSAMYLCASSLQGKGEKLFFGSGTQLSVL.

CDR3 amino acids: CASKIGGYNEQFF. The chain joins TRBV5-1 to TRBJ2-1; TCRdb's assignment of TRBD1 cannot be checked, as there is no DNA. The CDR3 has 13 residues. CDR1 and CDR2 from the germline V gene are SGHRS and YFSETQ.

The chain uses TRBV3-1 and TRBJ1-5. The CDR3 consists of 14 residues. The germline CDR1 and CDR2 sequences are LGHDT and YNNKEL (reference sequence). CDR3 in amino acids: CASSQHSSNQPQHF.

J is TRBJ2-2 and V is TRBV5-1. Per germline, CDR1 SGHRS and CDR2 YFSETQ. The CDR3 has 13 residues. CDR3 sequence: CASSYSDDGELFF.

J is TRBJ2-2 and V is TRBV28; lacking DNA, the TRBD1 call made by TCRdb goes unchecked. Germline assignment: CDR1 MDHEN and CDR2 SYDVKM. The CDR3 spans 18 residues. The CDR3 sequence is CASSFGLTTGLNTGELFF.

The chain links TRBV5-1 to TRBJ2-4; TCRdb picks TRBD1, but there is no DNA to check that call. This CDR3 spans 14 amino acids. The germline gives CDR1 SGHRS, CDR2 YFSETQ. The chain's CDR3 is CASSPGGADNIQYF.

The rearrangement uses TRBV29-1 and TRBJ1-2. Germline assignment: CDR1 SQVTM and CDR2 ANQGSEA. This CDR3 comprises 11 residues. CDR3 protein: CSVEAAGGYTF.

The chain carries TRBV19 and TRBJ1-2. The CDR3 covers 14 residues. Germline V gene lookup returns CDR1 LNHDA and CDR2 SQIVND (reference sequence). CDR3 protein: CASSIAGIEYGYTF. Filled out from reference TRBV19 and TRBJ1-2, the complete variable domain reads DGGITQSPKYLFRKEGQNVTLSCEQNLNHDAMYWYRQDPGQGLRLIYYSQIVNDFQKGDIAEGYSVSREKKESFPLTVTSAQKNPTAFYLCASSIAGIEYGYTFGSGTRLTVV.

The chain employs TRBV12-3 or TRBV12-4 and TRBJ2-4; the D call from TCRdb, TRBD1, cannot be confirmed without DNA. This CDR3 contains 15 residues. CDR3 loop: CASSLISAGSNIQYF.

The chain is built from TRBV3-1 and TRBJ2-1; the TCRdb call, TRBD1, lacks DNA for checking. CDR3 length: 14 residues. CDR1 and CDR2 from the germline V gene are LGHDT and YNNKEL (reference sequence). The chain's CDR3 is CASSQDPFSVRQFF.

This chain links TRBV7-2 with TRBJ1-1; TCRdb reports TRBD1, a call that lacks DNA to check it against. Germline-derived CDR1 and CDR2 are SGHTA and FQGNSA. The CDR3 has 15 amino acids. The CDR3: CASSARTGMNTEAFF.

The rearrangement joins TRBV7-2 to TRBJ1-1; TCRdb gives TRBD1 as the D gene, but with no DNA this cannot be confirmed. Germline V gives CDR1 SGHTA, CDR2 FQGNSA. This CDR3 region has 15 residues. CDR3 region: CASSPTTGVGTEAFF.

This CDR3 reads CASSLTTGLRGTDTQYF. The chain has TRBV7-9 and TRBJ2-3; TCRdb lists TRBD1, though no DNA is available to test this call. Germline CDR1 reads SEHNR; CDR2 reads FQNEAQ (reference sequence). The length of the CDR3 is 17 residues.

This rearrangement joins TRBV29-1 to TRBJ2-5; lacking DNA, the TRBD1 call made by TCRdb goes unchecked. CDR3 length: 14 amino acids. Germline V CDR1 and CDR2: SQVTM, ANQGSEA. The CDR3 here is CSVEVGQGQETQYF.

This sequence joins TRBV4-3 and TRBJ2-1; TCRdb gives TRBD1 as the D gene, but with no DNA this cannot be confirmed. Germline V CDR1 and CDR2: LGHNA, YSLEER. The CDR3 has 16 amino acids. CDR3 region: CASSQDDRTMDNEQFF.

The chain combines TRBV5-1 with TRBJ2-3; with no DNA, the TCRdb D assignment of TRBD1 cannot be verified. The CDR3 covers 16 residues. Looked up from germline, CDR1 is SGHRS and CDR2 is YFSETQ. The CDR3 region is CASSSRTVLNTDTQYF.

The J gene is TRBJ2-3, the V gene TRBV4-1; TCRdb's D gene call, TRBD1, goes unchecked for lack of DNA. Looked up from germline, CDR1 is MGHRA and CDR2 is YSYEKL. The CDR3 runs 15 residues. CDR3 sequence reads: CASSPGQASTDTQYF.

The CDR3 here is CASRGTGAEGYTF. The J gene is TRBJ1-2, the V gene TRBV7-6; TCRdb lists TRBD1, though no DNA is available to test this call. The CDR3 is 13 amino acids. The germline V gene has CDR1 SGHVS and CDR2 FNYEAQ.

The chain carries TRBV5-1 and TRBJ2-1; TCRdb's assignment of TRBD1 cannot be checked, as there is no DNA. Germline CDR1 is SGHRS and CDR2 is YFSETQ. The CDR3 length is 15 residues. CDR3 sequence: CASRKTGGSPPEQFF.

V gene TRBV19 combines with J gene TRBJ2-1. Per germline, CDR1 LNHDA and CDR2 SQIVND (reference sequence). CDR3 length equals 11 residues. The CDR3 here is CASRSTNEQFF.

The genes are TRBV28 and TRBJ2-6; with no DNA, the TCRdb D assignment of TRBD1 cannot be verified. From germline, CDR1 is MDHEN and CDR2 SYDVKM. The CDR3 has 17 amino acids. This CDR3 reads CASSLRTRGTGANVLTF.

This rearrangement joins TRBV24-1 to TRBJ2-5; TCRdb's assignment of TRBD1 cannot be checked, as there is no DNA. The germline V gene has CDR1 KGHDR and CDR2 SFDVKD. The length of the CDR3 is 15 residues. The CDR3 reads CATSTPVRDRETQYF.

This chain links TRBV5-6 with TRBJ2-4; there is no DNA to check the TCRdb D call of TRBD2. CDR3 length: 15 residues. The germline CDR1 and CDR2 sequences are SGHDT and YYEEEE. CDR3 in amino acids: CASSLPLQGGNIQYF.

J is TRBJ2-4 and V is TRBV20-1. CDR3 length: 15 residues. Germline values: CDR1 DFQATT, CDR2 SNEGSKA (reference sequence). CDR3: CSALQKTLAKNIQYF.